These T cell receptor beta chains were read from a single sample in a study of spatial heterogeneity in lung cancer. TCRdb re-called the 5' RACE reads through MiXCR, storing one row per CDR3 protein. Of roughly 28,000 distinct CDR3 sequences detected, approximately 7% appear once; the ten largest clones hold approximately 23%. This specimen was lung tumor tissue, taken at surgery. The receptors shown here come from a male donor with early-stage non-small cell lung cancer. The CDR3 runs from the conserved cysteine through the conserved F or W. The D gene is left open where the match is weak. Size tells how often a clone was seen (once, few, many) or the class of an expanded clone, and some rows leave it out.

. | TRBJ1-1 | TRBV28 | TRBD1 | CASSPHGQANTEAFF | TGTGCCAGCAGTCCCCATGGACAGGCGAACACTGAAGCTTTCTTT
medium-sized | TRBJ1-1 | TRBV4-1 | . | CASSQEGGRLNTEAFF | TGCGCCAGCAGCCAAGAGGGAGGACGGTTAAACACTGAAGCTTTCTTT
many | TRBJ1-6 | TRBV4-3 | TRBD1 | CASSQDAVRTGGAGSPLHF | TGCGCCAGCAGCCAAGATGCGGTAAGGACAGGGGGCGCCGGGTCACCCCTCCACTTT
. | TRBJ1-2 | TRBV20-1 | . | CSAQEGEGYTF | TGCAGTGCCCAGGAGGGGGAAGGCTACACCTTC
many | TRBJ2-1 | TRBV6-2/TRBV6-3 | TRBD2 | CASSPVGTSGLYNEQFF | TGTGCCAGCAGCCCGGTGGGGACTAGCGGACTCTACAATGAGCAGTTCTTC
many | TRBJ1-1 | TRBV3-1 | TRBD1 | CASSQGDRNEAFF | TGTGCCAGCAGCCAGGGGGACAGGAATGAAGCTTTCTTT
many | TRBJ2-4 | TRBV28 | . | CASSFPGENIQYF | TGTGCCAGCAGTTTCCCCGGGGAAAACATTCAGTACTTC
many | TRBJ2-3 | TRBV20-1 | TRBD2 | CSAATSGGHVDTQYF | TGCAGTGCTGCAACTAGCGGGGGGCATGTAGATACGCAGTATTTT
many | TRBJ1-4 | TRBV29-1 | TRBD1 | CSVQSGTGEEKLFF | TGCAGCGTCCAATCCGGGACAGGGGAGGAAAAACTGTTTTTT
many | TRBJ2-7 | TRBV7-9 | . | CASSLEAPAGAPPSPYEQYF | TGTGCCAGCAGCTTAGAAGCCCCCGCGGGGGCGCCGCCTTCTCCCTACGAGCAGTACTTC
medium-sized | TRBJ2-2 | TRBV5-1 | . | CASSLVSPAGTGELFF | TGCGCCAGCAGCTTGGTTTCGCCGGCGGGCACCGGGGAGCTGTTTTTT
few | TRBJ1-1 | TRBV5-1 | TRBD1 | CASRGQSDTEAFF | TGCGCCAGCAGGGGACAGTCGGACACTGAAGCTTTCTTT
. | TRBJ2-1 | TRBV6-6 | . | CASSYSLGQNNEQFF | TGTGCCAGCAGTTACTCGTTGGGACAAAACAATGAGCAGTTCTTC
many | TRBJ1-2 | TRBV5-1 | . | CASSLATVYGYTF | TGCGCCAGCAGCTTGGCGACAGTCTATGGCTACACCTTC
. | TRBJ2-5 | TRBV10-1 | . | CASSDRGKETQYF | TGCGCCAGCAGTGACCGTGGGAAAGAGACCCAGTACTTC
many | TRBJ1-4 | TRBV4-2 | . | CASRRAPNSMNEKLFF | TGTGCCTCCCGAAGGGCGCCAAACTCCATGAATGAAAAACTGTTTTTT
many | TRBJ2-1 | TRBV5-6 | TRBD2 | CASSKTTLAGFGNEQFF | TGTGCCAGCAGCAAAACTACTTTAGCGGGGTTTGGGAATGAGCAGTTCTTC
many | TRBJ2-1 | TRBV5-1 | . | CASSLEEPLGEQFF | TGCGCCAGCAGCTTGGAGGAACCCTTGGGGGAGCAGTTCTTC
. | TRBJ2-3 | TRBV28 | . | CASGYITDLDTQYF | TGTGCTAGCGGTTACATCACAGACCTAGATACGCAGTATTTT
. | TRBJ1-2 | TRBV9 | TRBD1 | CASSAQGPYGYTF | TGTGCCAGCAGCGCACAGGGGCCCTATGGCTACACCTTC
few | TRBJ2-3 | TRBV7-2 | TRBD1 | CASSLLGTGRTDTQYF | TGTGCCAGCAGCTTATTGGGGACAGGCCGCACAGATACGCAGTATTTT
many | TRBJ2-1 | TRBV20-1 | TRBD2 | CSATFSGGPNEQFF | TGCAGTGCTACATTTAGCGGGGGACCCAATGAGCAGTTCTTC
. | TRBJ2-1 | TRBV5-4 | TRBD1 | CASSSMDRGITYNEQFF | TGTGCCAGCAGCTCGATGGACAGGGGTATCACCTACAATGAGCAGTTCTTC
few | TRBJ2-1 | TRBV3-1 | . | CASSQNFIGGNEQFF | TGTGCCAGCAGCCAGAACTTTATAGGGGGTAATGAGCAGTTCTTC
many | TRBJ2-7 | TRBV29-1 | . | CSAGEGVPMKQYF | TGCAGCGCTGGAGAGGGGGTTCCCATGAAGCAGTACTTC
. | TRBJ2-3 | TRBV18 | . | CASSPTTDTDTQYF | TGTGCCAGCTCACCTACGACAGACACAGATACGCAGTATTTT
many | TRBJ2-1 | TRBV5-1 | . | CASSPQGLYNEQFF | TGCGCCAGCAGCCCCCAAGGGCTCTACAATGAGCAGTTCTTC
. | TRBJ2-7 | TRBV6-2/TRBV6-3 | . | CASSLTGNEQYF | TGTGCCAGCAGTTTAACAGGTAACGAGCAGTACTTC
many | TRBJ2-4 | TRBV6-1 | . | CASSDGIQYF | TGTGCCAGCAGTGACGGCATTCAGTACTTC
few | TRBJ1-1 | TRBV3-1 | TRBD1 | CASSQGPTGTGTEAFF | TGTGCCAGCAGCCAAGGTCCGACAGGGACGGGAACTGAAGCTTTCTTT
. | TRBJ1-6 | TRBV20-1 | . | CSANNRLPSPLHF | TGCAGTGCTAACAACAGGCTACCTTCACCCCTCCACTTT
. | TRBJ2-5 | TRBV5-6 | . | CASIFGAFQETQYF | TGTGCCAGCATCTTCGGGGCCTTCCAAGAGACCCAGTACTTC
many | TRBJ1-2 | TRBV25-1 | . | CASSEWGSAGIYGYTF | TGTGCCAGCAGTGAATGGGGTAGCGCCGGAATCTATGGCTACACCTTC
many | TRBJ2-6 | TRBV2 | TRBD1 | CASKTGSSGANVLTF | TGTGCCAGCAAGACAGGGAGCTCTGGGGCCAACGTCCTGACTTTC
many | TRBJ1-2 | TRBV7-8 | TRBD1 | CASSLDGQGYGYTF | TGTGCCAGCAGCTTAGATGGACAGGGCTATGGCTACACCTTC
. | TRBJ2-2 | TRBV7-9 | . | CASRKGSMNTGELFF | TGTGCCAGCAGAAAAGGGAGCATGAACACCGGGGAGCTGTTTTTT
many | TRBJ1-2 | TRBV5-1 | TRBD1 | CASSLGDRGPYGYTF | TGCGCCAGCAGCTTGGGGGACAGGGGACCCTATGGCTACACCTTC
many | TRBJ1-2 | TRBV7-9 | . | CASSLERSYGYTF | TGTGCCAGCAGCTTAGAAAGGAGCTATGGCTACACCTTC
. | TRBJ2-1 | TRBV29-1 | TRBD2 | CSAPGGRGGYNEQFF | TGCAGCGCCCCAGGCGGGCGGGGGGGATACAATGAGCAGTTCTTC
many | TRBJ2-7 | TRBV6-2/TRBV6-3 | . | CASSYDSSYEQYF | TGTGCCAGCAGTTACGACAGCTCCTACGAGCAGTACTTC
many | TRBJ2-5 | TRBV12-3/TRBV12-4 | . | CASSRAGETQYF | TGTGCCAGCAGTCGGGCTGGAGAGACCCAGTACTTC
medium-sized | TRBJ1-2 | TRBV25-1 | . | CASSGTYNYGYTF | TGTGCCAGCAGTGGGACCTATAACTATGGCTACACCTTC
. | TRBJ1-1 | TRBV20-1 | . | CSAAPDRYTEAFF | TGCAGTGCCGCCCCTGACAGATACACTGAAGCTTTCTTT
many | TRBJ2-2 | TRBV7-2 | . | CASSIRATNTGELFF | TGTGCCAGCAGCATCCGGGCTACGAACACCGGGGAGCTGTTTTTT
few | TRBJ1-2 | TRBV6-2/TRBV6-3 | . | CASRGSSYGYTF | TGTGCCAGCAGAGGATCGTCATATGGCTACACCTTC
many | TRBJ1-5 | TRBV5-1 | TRBD1 | CASSLTGVQPQHF | TGCGCCAGCAGCCTGACAGGGGTTCAGCCCCAGCATTTT
many | TRBJ1-1 | TRBV5-1 | . | CASSLVGFFAEAFF | TGCGCCAGCAGCTTGGTCGGGTTTTTCGCTGAAGCTTTCTTT
many | TRBJ1-2 | TRBV2 | . | CASSEDSYGYTF | TGTGCCAGCAGTGAAGACAGCTATGGCTACACCTTC
. | TRBJ1-5 | TRBV12-3/TRBV12-4 | TRBD1 | CASSLTGENQPQHF | TGTGCCAGCAGCCTCACAGGGGAAAATCAGCCCCAGCATTTT
. | TRBJ2-2 | TRBV4-3 | TRBD2 | CASSLGLAGASTGELFF | TGCGCCAGCAGCCTTGGACTAGCGGGGGCCTCCACCGGGGAGCTGTTTTTT
many | TRBJ2-7 | TRBV4-3 | TRBD1 | CASSQNHGTGQSTYF | TGCGCCAGCAGCCAAAACCATGGGACAGGGCAGAGTACGTACTTC
many | TRBJ2-3 | TRBV6-1 | . | CASSEGAERDTQYF | TGTGCCAGCAGTGAAGGGGCAGAGAGGGATACGCAGTATTTT
many | TRBJ2-2 | TRBV7-2 | . | CASSRYTGELFF | TGTGCCAGCAGCCGGTACACCGGGGAGCTGTTTTTT
. | TRBJ2-7 | TRBV18 | . | CTSSPTGRDNEQYF | TGTACCAGCTCACCAACGGGTAGAGACAACGAGCAGTACTTC
many | TRBJ1-4 | TRBV7-2 | TRBD1 | CASGRTGVGLNEKLFF | TGTGCCAGCGGACGGACAGGGGTGGGGCTTAATGAAAAACTGTTTTTT